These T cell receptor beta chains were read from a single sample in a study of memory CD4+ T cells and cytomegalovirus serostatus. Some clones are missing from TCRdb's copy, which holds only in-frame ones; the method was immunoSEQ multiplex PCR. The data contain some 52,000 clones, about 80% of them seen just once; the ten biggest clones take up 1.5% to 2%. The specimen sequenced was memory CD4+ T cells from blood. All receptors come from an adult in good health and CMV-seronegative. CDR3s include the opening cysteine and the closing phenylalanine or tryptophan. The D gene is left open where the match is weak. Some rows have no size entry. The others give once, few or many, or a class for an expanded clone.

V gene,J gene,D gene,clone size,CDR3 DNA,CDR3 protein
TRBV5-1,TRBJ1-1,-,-,TGCGCCAGCAGCCCAGAGGGTGGGGTTGAAGCTTTCTTT,CASSPEGGVEAFF
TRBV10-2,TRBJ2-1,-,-,TGCGCCAGCAAGGCTGACAGGAGCTCCTACAATGAGCAGTTCTTC,CASKADRSSYNEQFF
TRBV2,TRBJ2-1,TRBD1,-,TGTGCCAGCAGCGGGGACAGGGGGGGAGACAATGAGCAGTTCTTC,CASSGDRGGDNEQFF
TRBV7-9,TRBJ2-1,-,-,TGTGCCAGCAGCTTCGGGAGCACCTACAATGAGCAGTTCTTC,CASSFGSTYNEQFF
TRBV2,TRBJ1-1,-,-,TGTGCCAGCACCCCCCTGACAGAGAACACTGAAGCTTTCTTT,CASTPLTENTEAFF
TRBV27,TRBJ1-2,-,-,TGTGCCAGCAGTTTATCTGGGCGCGGCTACACCTTC,CASSLSGRGYTF
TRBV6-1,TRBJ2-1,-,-,TGTGCCAGCAGTGAACCCGGAACTAGTCGGGGTGAGCAGTTCTTC,CASSEPGTSRGEQFF
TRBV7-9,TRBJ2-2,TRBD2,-,TGTGCCAGCAGCTTAGTCAGCGGGAGAAGCGGGGAGCTGTTTTTT,CASSLVSGRSGELFF
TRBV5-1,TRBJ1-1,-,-,TGCGCCAGCAGGAGTCAGACTGAAGCTTTCTTT,CASRSQTEAFF
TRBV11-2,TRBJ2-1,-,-,TGTGCCAGCTCGTCTAGCCGATTCAATGAGCAGTTCTTC,CASSSSRFNEQFF
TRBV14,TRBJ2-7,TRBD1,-,TGTGCCAGCAGCTTGGGCAGGGGGTTTGGGTACGAGCAGTACTTC,CASSLGRGFGYEQYF
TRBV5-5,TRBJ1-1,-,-,TGTGCCAGCAGCCCGCTGGCCTTTGGACAGATGCGCATGAACACTGAAGCTTTCTTT,CASSPLAFGQMRMNTEAFF
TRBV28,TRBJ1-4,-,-,TGTGCCAGCAGTTTCTTTGGGGGAGGGGATGAAAAACTGTTTTTT,CASSFFGGGDEKLFF
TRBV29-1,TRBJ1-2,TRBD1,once,TGCAGCGTGAGGGGGCAACCGGGACAGGGGGCGCGCTATGGCTACACCTTC,CSVRGQPGQGARYGYTF
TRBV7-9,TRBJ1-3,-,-,TGTGCCAGCAGCTTCAGGGGCGAAGGAAACACCATATATTTT,CASSFRGEGNTIYF
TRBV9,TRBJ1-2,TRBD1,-,TGTGCCAGCAGCGCCCGGGACAGGCCTTACACCTTC,CASSARDRPYTF
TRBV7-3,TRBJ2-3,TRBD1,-,TGTGCCAGCAGCCCACAGGGGTTTATGGATACGCAGTATTTT,CASSPQGFMDTQYF
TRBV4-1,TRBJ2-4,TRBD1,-,TGCGCCAGCAGCCAGAGGACAGGGGACATTCAGTACTTC,CASSQRTGDIQYF
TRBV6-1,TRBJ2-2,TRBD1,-,TGTGCCAGCAGTGAACTGGGACAGATGAACACCGGGGAGCTGTTTTTT,CASSELGQMNTGELFF
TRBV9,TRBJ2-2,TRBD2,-,TGTGCCAGCAGCCCGCGGGGAGGGGAGGTTTCCGGGGAGCTGTTTTTT,CASSPRGGEVSGELFF
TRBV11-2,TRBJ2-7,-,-,TGTGCCAGCAGCTTAGCCGACGGACTAACCTACGAGCAGTACTTC,CASSLADGLTYEQYF
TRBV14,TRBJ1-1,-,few,TGTGCCAGCAGCCAAGGTTGGGGGTGGGGCACTGAAGCTTTCTTT,CASSQGWGWGTEAFF
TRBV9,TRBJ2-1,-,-,TGTGCCAGCAGCGTACAAACAGTCGAGGAGCAGTTCTTC,CASSVQTVEEQFF
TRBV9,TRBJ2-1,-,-,TGTGCCAGCAGCGTAGATGGCCATAGCTCCTACAATGAGCAGTTCTTC,CASSVDGHSSYNEQFF
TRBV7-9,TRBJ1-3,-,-,TGTGCCAGCAGCCCGGCACGGGGGCGGGCTGGAAACACCATATATTTT,CASSPARGRAGNTIYF
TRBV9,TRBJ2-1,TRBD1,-,TGTGCCAGCAGCGCCACCGTGACAGGGATTAATGAGCAGTTCTTC,CASSATVTGINEQFF
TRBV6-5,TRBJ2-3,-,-,TGTGCCACTAAGAATGACAGAACCTTCACAGATACGCAGTATTTT,CATKNDRTFTDTQYF
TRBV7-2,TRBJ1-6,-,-,TGTGCCAGCAGTCACCTAGGGGGAAGCTCCTATAATTCACCCCTCCACTTT,CASSHLGGSSYNSPLHF
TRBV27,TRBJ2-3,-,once,TGTGCCAGCAGTTTATCGAGGGTTAGCACAGATACGCAGTATTTT,CASSLSRVSTDTQYF
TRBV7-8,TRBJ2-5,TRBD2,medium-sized,TGTGCCAGCAGCCCCTCCCGGACTAGCGATTTCCAAGAGACCCAGTACTTC,CASSPSRTSDFQETQYF
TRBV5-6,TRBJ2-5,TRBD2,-,TGTGCCAGCAGCCCAGGACTAGCGGGAGGAGGAGAGACCCAGTACTTC,CASSPGLAGGGETQYF
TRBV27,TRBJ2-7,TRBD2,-,TGTGCCAGCAGCAGACTAGCGGGTCCCTCCTACGAGCAGTACTTC,CASSRLAGPSYEQYF
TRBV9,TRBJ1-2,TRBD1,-,TGTGCCAGCAGCGCCGGGGACAGGGGGCTAGAGGGCTACACCTTC,CASSAGDRGLEGYTF
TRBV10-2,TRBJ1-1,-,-,TGCGCCAGCAGTGACCCCTGGACCGCCCTGAACACTGAAGCTTTCTTT,CASSDPWTALNTEAFF
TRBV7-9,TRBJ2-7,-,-,TGTGCCAGCAGCGATCTACGGGGCGGGAACGAGCAGTACTTC,CASSDLRGGNEQYF
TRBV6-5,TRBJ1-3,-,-,TGTGCCAGCAGTCCTACCGTCGAGTACACCATATATTTT,CASSPTVEYTIYF
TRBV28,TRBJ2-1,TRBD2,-,TGTGCCAGCAGCCAATTTTCCAGCGGGAGTTCTTCGCGGAATGAGCAGTTCTTC,CASSQFSSGSSSRNEQFF
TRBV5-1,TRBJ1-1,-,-,TGCGCCAGCAGCCAAGAAGAAGGTGGGTACACTGAAGCTTTCTTT,CASSQEEGGYTEAFF